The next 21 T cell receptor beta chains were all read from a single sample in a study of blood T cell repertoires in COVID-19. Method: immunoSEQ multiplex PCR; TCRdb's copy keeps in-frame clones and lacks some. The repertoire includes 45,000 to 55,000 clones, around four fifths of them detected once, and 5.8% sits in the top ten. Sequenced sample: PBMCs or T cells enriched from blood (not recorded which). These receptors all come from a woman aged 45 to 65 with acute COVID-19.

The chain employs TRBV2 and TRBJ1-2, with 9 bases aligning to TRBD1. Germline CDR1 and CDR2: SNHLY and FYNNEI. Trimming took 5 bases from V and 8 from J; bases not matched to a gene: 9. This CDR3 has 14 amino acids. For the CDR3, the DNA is TGTGCCAGCAGTTTACAGGGGGCGGCTCTCGGCTACACCTTC. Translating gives CASSLQGAALGYTF.

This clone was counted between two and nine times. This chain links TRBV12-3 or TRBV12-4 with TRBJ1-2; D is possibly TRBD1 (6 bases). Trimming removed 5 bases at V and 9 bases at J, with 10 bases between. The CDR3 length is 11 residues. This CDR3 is CASSQGRSYTF. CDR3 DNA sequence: TGTGCCAGCAGTCAGGGGAGAAGCTACACCTTC.

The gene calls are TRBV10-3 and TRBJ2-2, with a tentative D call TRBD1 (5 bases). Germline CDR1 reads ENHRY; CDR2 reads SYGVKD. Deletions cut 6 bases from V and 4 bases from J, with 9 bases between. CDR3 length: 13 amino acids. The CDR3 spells CAIRPGRTGELFF. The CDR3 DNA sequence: TGTGCCATCAGGCCAGGGCGCACCGGGGAGCTGTTTTTT.

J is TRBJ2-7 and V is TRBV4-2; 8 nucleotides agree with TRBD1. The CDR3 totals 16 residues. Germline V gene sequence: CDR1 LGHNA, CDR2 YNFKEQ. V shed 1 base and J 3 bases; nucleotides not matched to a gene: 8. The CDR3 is CASSQATRDRSYEQYF. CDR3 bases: TGTGCCAGCAGCCAAGCGACCAGGGACAGGAGCTACGAGCAGTACTTC.

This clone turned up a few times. CDR3 loop: CASSLDRGGTDTQYF. The CDR3 DNA reads TGTGCCAGCAGCTTAGATCGGGGGGGCACAGATACGCAGTATTTT. V usage is TRBV11-2 and J usage is TRBJ2-3; 7 bases match TRBD2. This CDR3 is 15 amino acids long. In germline, CDR1 is SGHAT, CDR2 FQNNGV. Trimming at V came to 0 bases and at J to 1 base, leaving 1 base not matched to a gene.

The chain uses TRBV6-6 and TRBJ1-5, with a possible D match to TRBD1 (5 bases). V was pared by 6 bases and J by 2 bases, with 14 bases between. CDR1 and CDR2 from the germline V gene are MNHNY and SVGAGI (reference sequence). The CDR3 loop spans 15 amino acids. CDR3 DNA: TGTGCCAGCAGGAGGCGGGGCCAAGGCAATCAGCCCCAGCATTTT. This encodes CASRRRGQGNQPQHF.

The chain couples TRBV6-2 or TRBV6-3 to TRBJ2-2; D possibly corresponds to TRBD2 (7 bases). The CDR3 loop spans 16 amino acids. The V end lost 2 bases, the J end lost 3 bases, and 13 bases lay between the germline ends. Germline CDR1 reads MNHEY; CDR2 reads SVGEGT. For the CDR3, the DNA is TGTGCCAGCAGTTACCTCGGGGGGCTGTACACCGGGGAGCTGTTTTTT. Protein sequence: CASSYLGGLYTGELFF.

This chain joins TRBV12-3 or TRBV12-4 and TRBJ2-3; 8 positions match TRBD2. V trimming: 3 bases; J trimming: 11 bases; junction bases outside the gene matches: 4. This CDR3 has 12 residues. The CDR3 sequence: CASSFFGGEQYF. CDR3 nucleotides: TGTGCCAGCAGTTTCTTCGGGGGGGAGCAGTATTTT.

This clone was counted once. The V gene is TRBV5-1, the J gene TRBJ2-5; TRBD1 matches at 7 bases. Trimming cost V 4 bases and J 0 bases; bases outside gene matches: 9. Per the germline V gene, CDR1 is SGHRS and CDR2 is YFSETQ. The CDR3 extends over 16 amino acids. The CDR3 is CASSRDSALYQETQYF. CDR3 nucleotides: TGCGCCAGCAGCCGGGACAGCGCACTGTACCAAGAGACCCAGTACTTC.

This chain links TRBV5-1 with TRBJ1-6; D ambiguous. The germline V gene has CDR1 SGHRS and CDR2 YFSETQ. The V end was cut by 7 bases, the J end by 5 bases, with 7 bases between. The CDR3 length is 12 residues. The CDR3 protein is CASSQDNSPLHF. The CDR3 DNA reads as TGCGCCAGCTCCCAGGATAATTCACCCCTCCACTTT. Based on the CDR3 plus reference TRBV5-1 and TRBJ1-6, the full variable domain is KAGVTQTPRYLIKTRGQQVTLSCSPISGHRSVSWYQQTPGQGLQFLFEYFSETQRNKGNFPGRFSGRQFSNSRSEMNVSTLELGDSALYLCASSQDNSPLHFGNGTRLTVT.

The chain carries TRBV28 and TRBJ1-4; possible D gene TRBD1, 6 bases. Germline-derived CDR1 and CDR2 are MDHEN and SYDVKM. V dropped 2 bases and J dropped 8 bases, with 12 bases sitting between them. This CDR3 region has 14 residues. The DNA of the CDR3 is TGTGCCAGCAGTTTAGGGGGGGCGGACGAAAAACTGTTTTTT. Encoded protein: CASSLGGADEKLFF.

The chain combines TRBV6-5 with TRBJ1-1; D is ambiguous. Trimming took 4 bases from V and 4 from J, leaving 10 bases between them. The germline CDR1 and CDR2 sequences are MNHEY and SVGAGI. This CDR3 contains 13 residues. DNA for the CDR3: TGTGCCAGCAGTTTGACGGGGAGCACTGAAGCTTTCTTT. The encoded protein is CASSLTGSTEAFF.

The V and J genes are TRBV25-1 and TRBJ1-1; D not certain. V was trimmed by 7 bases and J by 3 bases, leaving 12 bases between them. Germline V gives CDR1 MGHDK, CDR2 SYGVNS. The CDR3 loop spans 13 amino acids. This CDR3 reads CASKKAGYTEAFF. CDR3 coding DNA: TGTGCCAGCAAGAAAGCGGGATACACTGAAGCTTTCTTT.

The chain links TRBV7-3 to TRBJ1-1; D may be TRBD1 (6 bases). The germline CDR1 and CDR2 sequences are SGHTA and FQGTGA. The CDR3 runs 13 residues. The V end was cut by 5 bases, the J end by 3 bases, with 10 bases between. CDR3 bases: TGTGCCAGCAGCGCCGACAGGTACACTGAAGCTTTCTTT. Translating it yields CASSADRYTEAFF.

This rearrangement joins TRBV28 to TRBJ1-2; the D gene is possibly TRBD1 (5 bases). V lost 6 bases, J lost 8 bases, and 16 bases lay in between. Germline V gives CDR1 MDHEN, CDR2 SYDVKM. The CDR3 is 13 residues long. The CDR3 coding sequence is TGTGCCAGCAGCTCCGGACAACTAAGAGGCTACACCTTC. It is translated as CASSSGQLRGYTF.

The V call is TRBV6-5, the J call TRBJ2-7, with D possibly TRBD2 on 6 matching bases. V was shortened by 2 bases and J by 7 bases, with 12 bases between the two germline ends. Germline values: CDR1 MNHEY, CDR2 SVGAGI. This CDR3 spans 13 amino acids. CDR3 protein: CASSYGGVMEQYF. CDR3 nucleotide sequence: TGTGCCAGCAGTTACGGCGGGGTAATGGAGCAGTACTTC.

The CDR3 nucleotides read TGTGCCAGCAGCTTGAGGTTAGCGGGGGGGCCGGGCACAGATACGCAGTATTTT. Residues: CASSLRLAGGPGTDTQYF. The V call is TRBV5-5, the J call TRBJ2-3; 11 bases are a match to TRBD2. V trimming: 1 base; J trimming: 1 base; junction bases outside the gene matches: 8. Germline CDR1 SGHKS, CDR2 YYEKEE (reference sequence). The CDR3 loop spans 18 amino acids. Filled out from reference TRBV5-5 and TRBJ2-3, the complete variable domain reads DAGVTQSPTHLIKTRGQQVTLRCSPISGHKSVSWYQQVLGQGPQFIFQYYEKEERGRGNFPDRFSARQFPNYSSELNVNALLLGDSALYLCASSLRLAGGPGTDTQYFGPGTRLTVL.

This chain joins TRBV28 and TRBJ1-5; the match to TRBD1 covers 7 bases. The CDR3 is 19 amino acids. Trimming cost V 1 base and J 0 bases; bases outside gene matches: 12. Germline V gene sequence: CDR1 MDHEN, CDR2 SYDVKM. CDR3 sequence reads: CASSLYQGGRIYSNQPQHF. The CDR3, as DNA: TGTGCCAGCAGTTTATATCAGGGGGGAAGGATCTATAGCAATCAGCCCCAGCATTTT.

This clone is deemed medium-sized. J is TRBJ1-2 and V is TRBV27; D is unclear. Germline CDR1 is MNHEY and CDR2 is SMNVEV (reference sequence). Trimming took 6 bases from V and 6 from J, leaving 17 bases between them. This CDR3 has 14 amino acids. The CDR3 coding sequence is TGTGCCAGCAGCCCGACCCTCCGCGGGCATGGCTACACCTTC. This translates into CASSPTLRGHGYTF.

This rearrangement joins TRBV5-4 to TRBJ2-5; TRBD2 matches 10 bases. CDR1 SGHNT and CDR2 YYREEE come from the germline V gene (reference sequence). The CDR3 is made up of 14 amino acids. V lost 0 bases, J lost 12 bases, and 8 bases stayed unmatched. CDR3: CASSLAGTSVPKYF. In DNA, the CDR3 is TGTGCCAGCAGCTTGGCGGGGACTAGCGTTCCAAAGTACTTC.

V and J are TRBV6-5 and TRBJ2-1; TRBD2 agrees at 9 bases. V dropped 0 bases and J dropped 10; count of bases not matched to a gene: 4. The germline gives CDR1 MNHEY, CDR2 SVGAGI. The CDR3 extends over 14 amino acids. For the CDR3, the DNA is TGTGCCAGCAGTTACTCGATAGGGACTAGCGAGCAGTTCTTC. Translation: CASSYSIGTSEQFF.